The clone carrying this TCR beta chain was picked up many times. The sample comes from a study of T cells in Graves' hyperthyroidism and ophthalmopathy. RNA transcripts gave rise to amplified TCR beta CDR3 regions. During a first-round RT-PCR of the TCR CDR3, the HTBI primer set was used. TCRdb redid the calling of the multiplex PCR reads with MiXCR, one entry per CDR3 protein. The table includes about 370,000 distinct CDR3 sequences, roughly 15% detected once. The V end was cut by 5 bases, the J end by 6 bases, with 13 bases between. The CDR3 spans 14 residues. The germline V gene encodes CDR1 MNHNS and CDR2 SASEGT.

V gene TRBV6-1 combines with J gene TRBJ2-2, with a possible D match to TRBD1 (6 bases). The clonotype was recovered from a woman aged 60-70 years with Graves' ophthalmopathy. The specimen was blood. The CDR3 nucleotides read TGTGCCAGCAGTTCCAACAGGGTTCCCGGGGAGCTGTTTTTT. Translating gives CASSSNRVPGELFF.